The 27 T cell receptor beta chains below come from one sample, sequenced in a study of cytomegalovirus exposure and HLA in healthy donors. Primers: 60 Vbeta forward and 13 Jbeta reverse. Produced via immunoSEQ multiplex PCR; TCRdb's table is partial and in-frame only. The sample comprises around 150,000 clones, approximately 87% of which are singletons, and around 5.2% rests with the top ten. Sequencing input: PBMCs. The receptor set was obtained from a woman aged 25 to 39 in good health and CMV-seronegative.

The chain has TRBV30 and TRBJ1-6; TRBD1 matches 7 bases. Germline loops: CDR1 GTSNPN, CDR2 SVGIG (reference sequence). This CDR3 spans 15 amino acids. V shed 1 base, J shed 6 bases, and the junction held 6 bases outside the gene matches. CDR3 amino acids: CAWSGASGGNSPLHF. For the CDR3, the DNA is TGTGCCTGGAGTGGGGCCTCAGGGGGTAATTCACCCCTCCACTTT.

With respect to this clone: The sample has other DNA sequences that encode this CDR3 too. The chain combines TRBV5-1 with TRBJ2-3; TRBD2 agrees at 7 bases. This CDR3 comprises 13 residues. The V gene end was trimmed by 5 bases and the J gene end by 3 bases; junction bases not matched to a gene: 3. In germline, CDR1 is SGHRS, CDR2 YFSETQ. The CDR3 DNA follows: TGCGCCAGCAGTCTAGCGGTGACAGATACGCAGTATTTT. This gives the protein CASSLAVTDTQYF.

This chain connects TRBV11-2 to TRBJ1-1, with D unresolved. CDR1 is SGHAT, CDR2 FQNNGV, per germline. Trimming took off 7 bases at V and 4 bases at J, with 16 bases between the two ends. The CDR3 contains 14 residues. The CDR3 here is CASNPLGVGTEAFF. The CDR3 region has the DNA TGTGCCAGCAACCCCCTGGGCGTGGGCACTGAAGCTTTCTTT.

This clone has more than one count but fewer than ten. The chain links TRBV30 to TRBJ2-1, with a possible D match to TRBD2 (5 bases). CDR3 length: 15 amino acids. The V end lost 2 bases, the J end lost 6 bases, and 17 bases lay between the germline ends. Germline values: CDR1 GTSNPN, CDR2 SVGIG (reference sequence). The CDR3 loop reads CAWSSPRGIPNEQFF. In DNA form, the CDR3 reads TGTGCCTGGAGTTCCCCCCGGGGTATTCCCAATGAGCAGTTCTTC.

The chain recombines TRBV9 with TRBJ2-2, with 9 bases fitting TRBD2. The V segment lost 0 bases and the J segment 1 base; nucleotides outside the gene matches: 7. The CDR3 is made up of 18 amino acids. The germline V gene encodes CDR1 SGDLS and CDR2 YYNGEE. The CDR3 DNA is TGTGCCAGCAGCGTAGGAGGTAGCGGGGGCGTGAACACCGGGGAGCTGTTTTTT. It specifies CASSVGGSGGVNTGELFF.

This clone came up a few times. This chain connects TRBV27 to TRBJ2-7, with 7 bases fitting TRBD1. CDR3 length equals 14 residues. Per the germline V gene, CDR1 is MNHEY and CDR2 is SMNVEV (reference sequence). With 4 bases clipped from V and 4 bases from J, the junction kept 7 bases outside the gene matches. The CDR3 region is CASSSNRGGYEQYF. The CDR3 coding sequence is TGTGCCAGCAGTTCGAACAGGGGCGGTTACGAGCAGTACTTC.

This clone was found once. CDR3 coding DNA: TGTGCCAGCAGATCATCAGGGTACAATCAGCCCCAGCATTTT. Protein sequence: CASRSSGYNQPQHF. The rearrangement joins TRBV28 to TRBJ1-5, with a tentative D call TRBD1 (5 bases). The CDR3 extends over 14 amino acids. V dropped 6 bases and J dropped 3 bases, with 12 bases sitting between them. Germline assignment: CDR1 MDHEN and CDR2 SYDVKM.

This clone was observed once. The chain joins TRBV7-3 to TRBJ1-1, with D perhaps matching TRBD1 (5 bases). The germline V gene encodes CDR1 SGHTA and CDR2 FQGTGA. The ends were cut back, 3 bases at V and 4 bases at J, with 9 bases in the middle. CDR3 length: 13 residues. The CDR3 is CASSFQGPTEAFF. Written as DNA, the CDR3 is TGTGCCAGCAGCTTTCAGGGCCCCACTGAAGCTTTCTTT.

This chain uses TRBV6-4 with TRBJ2-1; possibly TRBD2 for D (5 bases). Deletions cut 2 bases from V and 9 bases from J, with 11 bases between. This CDR3 comprises 13 residues. Germline V CDR1 and CDR2: MRHNA, SNTAGT. CDR3 sequence reads: CASSDRPAGEQFF. CDR3 coding DNA: TGTGCCAGCAGTGACAGACCCGCGGGTGAGCAGTTCTTC.

The chain carries TRBV5-8 and TRBJ1-6; 10 nucleotides line up with TRBD1. This CDR3 is 15 amino acids long. The V segment lost 0 bases and the J segment 8 bases; nucleotides outside the gene matches: 2. CDR1 and CDR2 (germline): SGHTS, YDEGEE. The CDR3 DNA reads TGTGCCAGCAGCTTGGGGACAGGGGGGTATTCACCCCTCCACTTT. This translates into CASSLGTGGYSPLHF.

V usage is TRBV5-1 and J usage is TRBJ2-4; D not resolved. Per germline, CDR1 SGHRS and CDR2 YFSETQ. V shed 0 bases and J shed 4 bases, with 5 bases lying between them. CDR3 length equals 13 residues. The chain's CDR3 is CASSLGRKNIQYF. Here the CDR3 DNA reads TGCGCCAGCAGCTTGGGCAGGAAAAACATTCAGTACTTC.

CDR3: CASSPPQKTQYF. CDR3 nucleotides: TGTGCCAGCAGTCCCCCCCAGAAAACGCAGTATTTT. This sequence joins TRBV28 and TRBJ2-3; D is uncertain. The CDR3 length is 12 residues. CDR1 and CDR2 (germline): MDHEN, SYDVKM. The V gene lost 5 bases and the J gene lost 9 bases, with 12 bases spanning the gap.

This chain links TRBV6-5 with TRBJ2-5; the D gene is possibly TRBD2 (6 bases). CDR3 length equals 14 residues. Germline V gene lookup returns CDR1 MNHEY and CDR2 SVGAGI. Trimming shortened V by 6 bases and J by 7 bases, and 18 bases separated the two germline ends. CDR3 coding DNA: TGTGCCAGCAGGGGGAGGAAACTCTCGGGGACCCAGTACTTC. The encoded protein is CASRGRKLSGTQYF.

The rearrangement uses TRBV6-5 and TRBJ2-7; perhaps TRBD1 as D (5 bases). CDR3 length: 13 amino acids. Germline CDR1 reads MNHEY; CDR2 reads SVGAGI. The germline V and J ends were trimmed by 4 bases and 5 bases, with 12 bases remaining between them. CDR3 region: CASSFTGRHEQYF. CDR3 bases: TGTGCCAGCAGTTTCACAGGTCGGCACGAGCAGTACTTC.

The rearrangement joins TRBV9 to TRBJ2-7; 7 positions agree with TRBD2. The ends lost 2 bases at V and 4 bases at J; junction bases unmatched: 12. The germline CDR1 and CDR2 sequences are SGDLS and YYNGEE. This CDR3 spans 16 amino acids. CDR3 sequence reads: CASSVGGDASLYEQYF. The CDR3 DNA reads TGTGCCAGCAGCGTTGGGGGGGACGCGAGCTTATACGAGCAGTACTTC.

The rearrangement uses TRBV21-1 and TRBJ2-6; the table's TRBD1 call for D was not verified on the DNA. TRBV21-1 represents a pseudogene. This CDR3 has 17 residues. The CDR3 protein is CASSKGRGQPGANVLTF. The CDR3 nucleotides are TGTGCCAGCAGCAAAGGCAGGGGGCAACCTGGGGCCAACGTCCTGACTTTC.

This sequence joins TRBV4-1 and TRBJ2-1; 9 bases are a match to TRBD1. This CDR3 comprises 15 residues. Germline V gene sequence: CDR1 MGHRA, CDR2 YSYEKL. V was pared by 5 bases and J by 6 bases, with 8 bases of the junction left unmatched. CDR3 in DNA: TGCGCCAGCAGCACCGGGACAGGGCTTCTCAATGAGCAGTTCTTC. As protein: CASSTGTGLLNEQFF.

In this sample, this clone turned up once. The V call is TRBV7-8, the J call TRBJ2-1, with a weak D call TRBD2 (5 bases). Germline values: CDR1 SGHVS, CDR2 FQNEAQ. Trimming took off 1 base at V and 7 bases at J, with 14 bases between the two ends. The CDR3 length is 15 residues. The DNA for the CDR3 is TGTGCCAGCAGCTTAGGAGCGGAGAGAGTGAATGAGCAGTTCTTC. Translating it yields CASSLGAERVNEQFF.

The chain links TRBV19 to TRBJ2-3; 12 nucleotides align to TRBD2. Germline V CDR1 and CDR2: LNHDA, SQIVND (reference sequence). V was pared by 5 bases and J by 0 bases, with 6 bases of the junction left unmatched. This CDR3 has 17 amino acids. CDR3 nucleotides: TGTGCCAGTAGTCGGGGACTAGCGGGCTCTAGCACAGATACGCAGTATTTT. Encoded protein: CASSRGLAGSSTDTQYF.

The chain is built from TRBV5-1 and TRBJ2-7; 8 positions agree with TRBD1. V shed 4 bases, J shed 3 bases, and the junction held 9 bases outside the gene matches. The CDR3 has 15 amino acids. Germline V CDR1 and CDR2: SGHRS, YFSETQ. CDR3 nucleotide sequence: TGCGCCAGCAGCCCCCGACCCGACAGGGGCTACGAGCAGTACTTC. Translation gives CASSPRPDRGYEQYF.

The CDR3 bases are TGCGCCAGCAGCTTGGAAGGGGAACCTGGAAACACCATATATTTT. Translated: CASSLEGEPGNTIYF. This sequence joins TRBV5-1 and TRBJ1-3, with D tentatively TRBD1 (5 bases). Germline CDR1 is SGHRS and CDR2 is YFSETQ. This CDR3 region has 15 residues. The ends were cut back, 0 bases at V and 2 bases at J, with 9 bases in the middle.

This clone came up once. One end of the junction fails to match germline, which may point to a read error. This sequence joins TRBV7-2 and TRBJ2-3; D gene uncertain. The germline V gene encodes CDR1 SGHTA and CDR2 FQGNSA. CDR3 length: 11 residues. CDR3 coding DNA: TGTGCCAGCAGCTTTGCAGATACACAGTATTTT. Translated, it gives CASSFADTQYF.

The CDR3: CASSLGLADFYEQYF. In DNA form, the CDR3 reads TGCGCCAGCAGCTTGGGACTAGCTGACTTCTACGAGCAGTACTTC. The V and J genes are TRBV5-1 and TRBJ2-5, with 7 bases that match TRBD2. The J call may be in error: the DNA end matches TRBJ2-7 better. The germline V gene has CDR1 SGHRS and CDR2 YFSETQ. This CDR3 has 15 amino acids.

This chain links TRBV5-1 with TRBJ1-1; 7 nucleotides align to TRBD1. The CDR3 has 13 amino acids. After removal of 7 bases from V and 5 bases from J, the junction contained 8 bases not matched to a gene. Germline CDR1 SGHRS, CDR2 YFSETQ. CDR3 residues: CASAQGVWTEAFF. For the CDR3, the DNA is TGCGCCAGCGCTCAGGGGGTTTGGACTGAAGCTTTCTTT.

The chain has TRBV10-3 and TRBJ1-2, with TRBD1 matching over 7 bases. Per the germline V gene, CDR1 is ENHRY and CDR2 is SYGVKD. J lost 8 bases, V lost 0 bases, and 6 bases had no gene match. The CDR3 is 14 amino acids. CDR3 sequence: CAISESTGPVGYTF. The CDR3 bases are TGTGCCATCAGTGAGTCGACAGGGCCCGTGGGCTACACCTTC.

This rearrangement joins TRBV30 to TRBJ1-4; 9 bases agree with TRBD1. This CDR3 contains 14 residues. Germline assignment: CDR1 GTSNPN and CDR2 SVGIG (reference sequence). DNA of the CDR3: TGTGGTACCGGAGTGGGACAGGGTAGTGAAAAACTGTTTTTT. Translation gives CGTGVGQGSEKLFF. The whole variable domain, remainder taken from reference TRBV30 and TRBJ1-4, is SQTIHQWPATLVQPVGSPLSLECTVEGTSNPNLYWYRQAAGRGLQLLFYSVGIGQISSEVPQNLSASRPQDRQFILSSKKLLLSDSGFYLCGTGVGQGSEKLFFGSGTQLSVL.

The chain uses TRBV5-1 and TRBJ2-6; 8 bases match TRBD1. J gave up 3 bases and V 4 bases, and 3 bases lay outside the gene matches. This CDR3 has 15 amino acids. In germline, CDR1 is SGHRS, CDR2 YFSETQ. The DNA of the CDR3 is TGCGCCAGCAGCACCAGGGGGCTTGGGGCCAACGTCCTGACTTTC. As protein: CASSTRGLGANVLTF.